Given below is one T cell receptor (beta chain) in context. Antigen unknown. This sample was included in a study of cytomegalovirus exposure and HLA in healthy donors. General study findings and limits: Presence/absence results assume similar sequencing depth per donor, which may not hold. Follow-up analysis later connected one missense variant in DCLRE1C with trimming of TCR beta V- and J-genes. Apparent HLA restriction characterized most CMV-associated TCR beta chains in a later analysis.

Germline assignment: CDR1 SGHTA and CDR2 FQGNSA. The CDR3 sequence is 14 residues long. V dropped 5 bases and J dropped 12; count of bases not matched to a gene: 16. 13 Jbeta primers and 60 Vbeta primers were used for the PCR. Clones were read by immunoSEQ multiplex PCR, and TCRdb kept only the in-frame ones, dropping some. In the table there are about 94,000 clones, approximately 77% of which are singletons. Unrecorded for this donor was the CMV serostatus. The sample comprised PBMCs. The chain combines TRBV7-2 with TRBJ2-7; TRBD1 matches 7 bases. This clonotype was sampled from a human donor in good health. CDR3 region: CASSPRGQVLSGYF. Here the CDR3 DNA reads TGTGCCAGCAGCCCGAGAGGACAGGTACTAAGTGGGTACTTC. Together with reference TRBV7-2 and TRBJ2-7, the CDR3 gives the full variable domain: GAGVSQSPSNKVTEKGKDVELRCDPISGHTALYWYRQSLGQGLEFLIYFQGNSAPDKSGLPSDRFSAERTGGSVSTLTIQRTQQEDSAVYLCASSPRGQVLSGYFGPGTRLTVT.